The source of this T cell receptor beta chain is a study of cytomegalovirus exposure and HLA in healthy donors. Study results and limitations: Most sequenced TCRs were rare (though some public TCRs occurred in many donors). Cytomegalovirus status was reportedly diagnosed by the classifier with high sensitivity and specificity. The tendency of first-cohort TCR clusters to co-occur in the 120 or so validation repertoires emerged from a later analysis.

Note on this clone: Antigen specificity is unknown.

Profiling relied on immunoSEQ multiplex PCR, and the TCRdb table lists in-frame clones only, not all of them. The table has 160,000 or so clones, approximately 86% seen once; the top ten hold approximately 2.3%. Material for sequencing was PBMCs. The TCR was taken from a young man in good health and CMV-seropositive.

The CDR3 DNA reads as TGTGCCAGCAGCCCTCAGGGGGCGCCGTGGAATTCACCCCTCCACTTT. This translates into CASSPQGAPWNSPLHF. This sequence joins TRBV9 and TRBJ1-6, with 8 bases matching TRBD1. The CDR3 is 16 amino acids. Germline assignment: CDR1 SGDLS and CDR2 YYNGEE. V lost 4 bases, J lost 7 bases, and 10 bases stayed unmatched. The full variable domain, completed using reference TRBV9 and TRBJ1-6, is DSGVTQTPKHLITATGQRVTLRCSPRSGDLSVYWYQQSLDQGLQFLIQYYNGEERAKGNILERFSAQQFPDLHSELNLSSLELGDSALYFCASSPQGAPWNSPLHFGNGTRLTVT.